The 27 T cell receptor beta chains below come from one sample, sequenced in a study of molecular identifiers for immune sequencing clone quantification. TCRdb fed the PCR reads into MiXCR, producing one record per CDR3 protein. Counted here are approximately 40,000 distinct CDR3 sequences, nearly 25% occurring once; the ten biggest clones make up around 1%. Sequenced input: naive CD8+ T cells from blood, with Jurkat cell RNA spiked in. Regarding subset: FACS-sorted CD8+CD4-CCR7+CD45RA+ naive T cells. Every receptor here comes from a human donor in good health. Some libraries in this study had Jurkat cell RNA spiked in.

A remark on this clonotype: This may stem from a read error, because a much larger clone lies one nucleotide away. Because the CDR3 is missing its conserved closing phenylalanine or tryptophan, this is likely a read error. V gene TRBV7-9 combines with J gene TRBJ2-5; possible D gene TRBD1, 6 bases. Germline V CDR1 and CDR2: SEHNR, FQNEAQ (reference sequence). The CDR3 has 14 amino acids. The V end was cut by 3 bases, the J end by 0 bases, with 8 bases between. In DNA form, the CDR3 reads TGTGCCAGCAGCTTCCGGGACAACCAAGAGACCCAGTACTCC. Protein: CASSFRDNQETQYS.

This clonotype was recorded many times. The V gene is TRBV4-1, the J gene TRBJ2-3; D might be TRBD1 (6 bases). Germline values: CDR1 MGHRA, CDR2 YSYEKL. The CDR3 extends over 14 amino acids. Trimming stripped 8 bases from V and 2 bases from J, with 14 bases between. The CDR3: CASRLQGSTDTQYF. The CDR3 DNA sequence: TGCGCCAGCCGACTACAGGGTTCCACAGATACGCAGTATTTT.

This clonotype came up many times. V usage is TRBV20-1 and J usage is TRBJ2-5, with no clear D. The V gene lost 3 bases and the J gene lost 5 bases, with 13 bases spanning the gap. This CDR3 comprises 13 residues. The V gene's germline CDR1 is DFQATT and CDR2 SNEGSKA (reference sequence). The CDR3 protein is CSASGTAQETQYF. For the CDR3, the DNA is TGCAGTGCTAGCGGCACGGCTCAGGAGACCCAGTACTTC.

The CDR3 DNA reads as TGTGCCAGCAGCTTAAATATCCAAGAGACCCAGTACTTC. Its translation: CASSLNIQETQYF. The chain recombines TRBV7-3 with TRBJ2-5; D is ambiguous. Trimming shortened V by 1 base and J by 1 base, and 4 bases separated the two germline ends. Per the germline V gene, CDR1 is SGHTA and CDR2 is FQGTGA. The CDR3 runs to 13 residues.

As to this clonotype: This may be a read error: a much more frequent sequence differs by one nucleotide. J is TRBJ2-7 and V is TRBV7-9, with TRBD1 identical over 9 bases. The CDR3 spans 14 residues. Germline-derived CDR1 and CDR2 are SEHNR and FQNEAQ (reference sequence). With 5 bases clipped from V and 7 bases from J, the junction kept 9 bases outside the gene matches. CDR3 loop: CASSPRGTGQEQYF. The DNA of the CDR3 is TGTGCCAGCAGCCCGCGAGGGACAGGGCAAGAGCAGTACTTC.

This clonotype was recorded only once. The V call is TRBV30, the J call TRBJ1-2; no reliable D call. The germline CDR1 and CDR2 sequences are GTSNPN and SVGIG (reference sequence). The length of the CDR3 is 14 residues. Trimming stripped 3 bases from V and 4 bases from J, with 15 bases between. The CDR3 nucleotides read TGTGCCTGGAGCCCAGGAGTGCTCTCCTATGGCTACACCTTC. Translation: CAWSPGVLSYGYTF. The full variable domain, with the rest looked up from reference TRBV30 and TRBJ1-2, is SQTIHQWPATLVQPVGSPLSLECTVEGTSNPNLYWYRQAAGRGLQLLFYSVGIGQISSEVPQNLSASRPQDRQFILSSKKLLLSDSGFYLCAWSPGVLSYGYTFGSGTRLTVV.

In this sample, this clonotype turned up many times. The rearrangement links TRBV6-2 or TRBV6-3 to TRBJ1-5; D not resolved. CDR3 length: 11 residues. CDR1 is MNHEY and CDR2 is SVGEGT in the germline V gene. V shed 7 bases and J shed 9 bases, with 10 bases lying between them. This chain's CDR3 is CASTNGLPQHF. CDR3 bases: TGTGCCAGCACCAACGGATTGCCCCAGCATTTT.

This clonotype has more than one count but fewer than ten. One base away lies a much larger clone, so this may be a sequencing read error. V and J are TRBV27 and TRBJ1-5; D perhaps matches TRBD1 (6 bases). The ends were cut back, 5 bases at V and 12 bases at J, with 17 bases in the middle. The germline V gene has CDR1 MNHEY and CDR2 SMNVEV (reference sequence). The CDR3 sequence is 13 residues long. CDR3 sequence: CASSLGQRWLQHF. The CDR3 DNA reads as TGTGCCAGCAGTCTTGGACAGAGATGGCTCCAGCATTTT.

In its sample, this clonotype was seen many times. The chain carries TRBV13 and TRBJ1-1, with 11 bases matching TRBD1. The length of the CDR3 is 16 residues. V lost 5 bases, J lost 10 bases, and 15 bases stayed unmatched. Germline lookup yields CDR1 PRHDT and CDR2 FYEKMQ (reference sequence). The CDR3 loop is CASSPTPGQGEVVAFF. The CDR3 DNA is TGTGCCAGCAGCCCGACCCCGGGACAGGGGGAGGTCGTAGCTTTCTTT.

This clonotype was observed many times. The chain employs TRBV24-1 and TRBJ1-5, with TRBD1 matching over 7 bases. This CDR3 region has 13 residues. The germline CDR1 and CDR2 sequences are KGHDR and SFDVKD. Trimming took 7 bases from V and 4 from J; bases not matched to a gene: 3. CDR3 sequence reads: CATSPGGNQPQHF. The CDR3, as DNA: TGTGCCACCAGCCCAGGGGGGAATCAGCCCCAGCATTTT.

The rearrangement joins TRBV5-6 to TRBJ1-4; D is undetermined. The CDR3 extends over 16 amino acids. The V end lost 2 bases, the J end lost 0 bases, and 11 bases lay between the germline ends. The germline V gene has CDR1 SGHDT and CDR2 YYEEEE. In DNA form, the CDR3 reads TGTGCCAGCAGCTTCGAATTAGGAGCAACTAATGAAAAACTGTTTTTT. Encoded protein: CASSFELGATNEKLFF.

This clonotype was counted ten times or more. The chain is built from TRBV7-2 and TRBJ2-5; TRBD2 matches at 8 bases. The CDR3 totals 19 residues. Germline CDR1 SGHTA, CDR2 FQGNSA. The J segment lost 3 bases and the V segment lost 1 base, leaving 16 bases of the junction unmatched. CDR3 bases: TGTGCCAGCAGCTTAGACCCCCTAGCCGGGGGGGGTATCGAAGAGACCCAGTACTTC. Protein product: CASSLDPLAGGGIEETQYF. Supplemented by reference TRBV7-2 and TRBJ2-5, the full variable domain reads GAGVSQSPSNKVTEKGKDVELRCDPISGHTALYWYRQSLGQGLEFLIYFQGNSAPDKSGLPSDRFSAERTGGSVSTLTIQRTQQEDSAVYLCASSLDPLAGGGIEETQYFGPGTRLLVL.

This clonotype occurred many times. The chain links TRBV4-3 to TRBJ2-7; possible D gene TRBD2, 6 bases. The ends were cut back, 0 bases at V and 5 bases at J, with 20 bases in the middle. This CDR3 comprises 17 residues. Germline V gives CDR1 LGHNA, CDR2 YSLEER. The CDR3 DNA follows: TGCGCCAGCAGCCAAGATCCCCTCGGGGGTAACGTCGACGAGCAGTACTTC. This encodes CASSQDPLGGNVDEQYF.

This clonotype was counted many times. The chain couples TRBV19 to TRBJ2-5, with unresolved D. This CDR3 contains 13 residues. In germline, CDR1 is LNHDA, CDR2 SQIVND (reference sequence). With 3 bases removed from V and 3 bases from J, the gap between germline ends came to 8 bases. The CDR3 DNA follows: TGTGCCAGTAGTATGAGTATTGAAGAGACCCAGTACTTC. This translates into CASSMSIEETQYF.

This clonotype was counted ten times or more. This rearrangement joins TRBV4-1 to TRBJ1-5, with D maybe TRBD1 (6 bases). The CDR3 spans 17 residues. Per germline, CDR1 MGHRA and CDR2 YSYEKL. The ends were cut back, 3 bases at V and 1 base at J, with 16 bases in the middle. The CDR3 bases are TGCGCCAGCAGCCAGACGACAGGCCCTGGGAGCAATCAGCCCCAGCATTTT. It is translated as CASSQTTGPGSNQPQHF.

This clonotype was counted ten times or more. This chain joins TRBV20-1 and TRBJ2-1, with 10 bases identical to TRBD1. V lost 0 bases and J lost 9; bases outside the gene matches: 8. The CDR3 is 15 residues long. Germline V gene sequence: CDR1 DFQATT, CDR2 SNEGSKA (reference sequence). CDR3: CSAREDRGFIGEQFF. The CDR3 coding sequence is TGCAGTGCTAGAGAGGACAGGGGGTTCATCGGTGAGCAGTTCTTC.

This clonotype was seen repeatedly, ten times or more. The rearrangement uses TRBV4-2 and TRBJ2-7, with a possible D match to TRBD2 (5 bases). V shed 1 base and J shed 0 bases, with 13 bases lying between them. CDR3 length equals 16 residues. Germline loops: CDR1 LGHNA, CDR2 YNFKEQ. In nucleotides, the CDR3 is TGTGCCAGCAGCCAAGCCGCGGACTGGAGCTCCTACGAGCAGTACTTC. Protein product: CASSQAADWSSYEQYF.

The table lists this clonotype with many counts. The V and J genes are TRBV24-1 and TRBJ2-3; the D gene is possibly TRBD2 (5 bases). CDR1 and CDR2 (germline): KGHDR, SFDVKD. CDR3 length equals 14 residues. Trimming shortened V by 4 bases and J by 2 bases, and 9 bases separated the two germline ends. CDR3 DNA: TGTGCCACCAGTGACCAGCGGTACACAGATACGCAGTATTTT. Amino acid sequence: CATSDQRYTDTQYF.

In this sample, this clonotype turned up many times. V gene TRBV7-2 combines with J gene TRBJ2-7; maybe TRBD2 (5 bases). The germline V gene encodes CDR1 SGHTA and CDR2 FQGNSA. The CDR3 covers 16 residues. V was cut by 2 bases and J by 0 bases, with 14 bases left in between. The CDR3 bases are TGTGCCAGCAGCTTACTCGGACTCGTGAGCTCCTACGAGCAGTACTTC. This translates into CASSLLGLVSSYEQYF.

The chain links TRBV7-2 to TRBJ2-7; the D gene is possibly TRBD2 (7 bases). The CDR3 runs to 17 residues. V lost 2 bases and J 0 bases, leaving 17 bases between the germline ends. The V gene's germline CDR1 is SGHTA and CDR2 FQGNSA. The CDR3 loop reads CASSLSRAGASSYEQYF. The CDR3 nucleotides are TGTGCCAGCAGCTTAAGTAGGGCGGGGGCCAGCTCCTACGAGCAGTACTTC.

The sample holds many counts of this clonotype. This chain joins TRBV5-6 and TRBJ1-1; TRBD1 aligns across 8 bases. Germline V gives CDR1 SGHDT, CDR2 YYEEEE. J was trimmed by 8 bases and V by 0 bases; bases with no gene match: 15. The CDR3 consists of 17 residues. CDR3 protein: CASSLAASKRQGLEAFF. The CDR3 region has the DNA TGTGCCAGCAGCTTGGCCGCGTCAAAGAGACAGGGGCTGGAAGCTTTCTTT.

This clonotype was recorded at least ten times. The gene calls are TRBV7-9 and TRBJ2-2; TRBD1 matches 8 bases. Germline lookup yields CDR1 SEHNR and CDR2 FQNEAQ (reference sequence). There are 14 residues in the CDR3. V gave up 4 bases and J gave up 3 bases; unmatched junction bases: 1. In nucleotides, the CDR3 is TGTGCCAGCAGCTCGACAGGGGACACCGGGGAGCTGTTTTTT. This encodes CASSSTGDTGELFF.

The chain links TRBV4-3 to TRBJ1-5; a weak D match, TRBD1 (5 bases). The CDR3 sequence is 13 residues long. CDR1 and CDR2 (germline): LGHNA, YSLEER. V dropped 5 bases and J dropped 7 bases, with 12 bases sitting between them. The CDR3 DNA reads as TGCGCCAGCAGCGAATGGGGCGGACAGCCCCAGCATTTT. This sequence encodes CASSEWGGQPQHF.

As concerns this clonotype: This sequence may be a read error, since a much larger clone differs from it by one base. This chain uses TRBV15 with TRBJ2-3, with TRBD2 identical over 10 bases. J was trimmed by 1 base and V by 5 bases; bases with no gene match: 15. The CDR3 has 19 amino acids. In germline, CDR1 is LNHNV, CDR2 YYDKDF (reference sequence). CDR3 sequence reads: CATSDPSGGRTSRTDTQYF. The CDR3 DNA sequence: TGTGCCACCAGCGACCCTAGCGGGGGCCGGACCTCTCGCACAGATACGCAGTATTTT.

V is TRBV7-9 and J is TRBJ2-7; 13 bases are a match to TRBD2. There are 15 residues in the CDR3. The germline V gene encodes CDR1 SEHNR and CDR2 FQNEAQ (reference sequence). V was clipped by 7 bases and J by 4 bases; unmatched bases: 7. The CDR3 reads CASTLLAGGRYEQYF. CDR3 sequence (DNA): TGTGCCAGCACCCTACTAGCGGGGGGGAGATACGAGCAGTACTTC. The variable domain in full, completed from reference TRBV7-9 and TRBJ2-7, reads DTGVSQNPRHKITKRGQNVTFRCDPISEHNRLYWYRQTLGQGPEFLTYFQNEAQLEKSRLLSDRFSAERPKGSFSTLEIQRTEQGDSAMYLCASTLLAGGRYEQYFGPGTRLTVT.

This clonotype was seen at least ten times. CDR3 amino acids: CASSSITGGRQPQHF. The CDR3 coding sequence is TGTGCCAGCAGCTCCATCACAGGGGGAAGGCAGCCCCAGCATTTT. The chain has TRBV7-9 and TRBJ1-5, with TRBD1 matching 8 bases. The germline V gene has CDR1 SEHNR and CDR2 FQNEAQ (reference sequence). The CDR3 is made up of 15 amino acids. Trimming took 4 bases from V and 7 from J; bases not matched to a gene: 9.

The chain joins TRBV4-1 to TRBJ2-3; TRBD1 matches 7 bases. Germline V gives CDR1 MGHRA, CDR2 YSYEKL. V lost 2 bases, J lost 3 bases, and 5 bases stayed unmatched. The CDR3 contains 15 residues. CDR3 coding DNA: TGCGCCAGCAGCCAACCTACGGACAGGACAGATACGCAGTATTTT. Residues: CASSQPTDRTDTQYF.